The present T cell receptor (beta chain) was sequenced within a study of blood T cell repertoires in COVID-19. The authors' processing: Researchers report that nucleated cell counts were estimated from reference gene primer amplification. Data came from immunoSEQ multiplex PCR; TCRdb stores just in-frame clones and leaves some out. D and trimming come from the DNA, and the V and J calls and clone size come from that table. The sample includes a few hundred thousand clones, roughly 80% of them seen just once. The CDR3 totals 16 residues. V was trimmed by 2 bases and J by 4 bases, leaving 15 bases between them. Germline CDR1 reads SGHTS; CDR2 reads YDEGEE.

This sequence joins TRBV5-8 and TRBJ2-2, with D possibly matching TRBD1 (6 bases). The source of this sequence is a woman of 80 years or more with acute or convalescent COVID-19. The sequencing sample was made of peripheral blood. CDR3 DNA sequence: TGTGCCAGCAGCTTAACAGGGAGTAGCAGCACCGGGGAGCTGTTTTTT. This encodes CASSLTGSSSTGELFF. The full variable domain, in which reference TRBV5-8 and TRBJ2-2 provide the parts outside the CDR3, is EAGVTQSPTHLIKTRGQQATLRCSPISGHTSVYWYQQALGLGLQFLLWYDEGEERNRGNFPPRFSGRQFPNYSSELNVNALELEDSALYLCASSLTGSSSTGELFFGEGSRLTVL.